These 13 T cell receptor beta chains originate from one sample sequenced in a study of early T cells in non-severe SARS-CoV-2 infection. TCRdb passed the 5' RACE reads through MiXCR, listing each CDR3 protein once. The repertoire holds fewer than 120,000 distinct CDR3 sequences, with over 10% as singletons. Sequenced material: whole blood, taken at baseline. The receptors were gathered from an adult who was a healthcare worker with PCR-confirmed SARS-CoV-2 infection or an uninfected control (not recorded which).

The table lists this clonotype with a few counts. This chain uses TRBV29-1 with TRBJ2-1; 10 nucleotides agree with TRBD1. The CDR3 is 14 amino acids. CDR1 and CDR2 from the germline V gene are SQVTM and ANQGSEA. The junction had 11 bases not matched to a gene; V was cut back by 7 bases and J by 8 bases. CDR3 DNA: TGCAGCGCCAAGTCCGGGACAGGGGTCGATGAGCAGTTCTTC. Translated: CSAKSGTGVDEQFF.

The CDR3 sequence is CASSTGGLYEQYF. CDR3 DNA: TGTGCCAGCAGCACAGGGGGCCTCTACGAGCAGTACTTC. The chain recombines TRBV6-5 with TRBJ2-7; 9 bases agree with TRBD1. Trimming cost V 6 bases and J 3 bases; bases outside gene matches: 3. The V gene's germline CDR1 is MNHEY and CDR2 SVGAGI. This CDR3 has 13 residues.

The rearrangement uses TRBV14 and TRBJ2-7; D is unresolved. Germline V CDR1 and CDR2: SGHDN, FVKESK. The CDR3 covers 15 residues. V lost 2 bases to trimming and J lost 2 bases, with 13 bases between them. DNA for the CDR3: TGTGCCAGCAGCCAAACCCCTGGCAAGACCTACGAGCAGTACTTC. Protein product: CASSQTPGKTYEQYF.

J is TRBJ2-2 and V is TRBV24-1, with TRBD2 identical over 8 bases. The CDR3 totals 15 residues. Germline V gene data show CDR1 as KGHDR and CDR2 as SFDVKD. Trimming took 8 bases from V and 3 from J; bases not matched to a gene: 7. The CDR3 loop reads CATTPGTRDTGELFF. In DNA, the CDR3 is TGTGCCACCACCCCCGGGACTAGGGACACCGGGGAGCTGTTTTTT.

The chain is built from TRBV29-1 and TRBJ2-3, with TRBD1 matching 10 bases. J gave up 5 bases and V 5 bases, and 4 bases lay outside the gene matches. The germline CDR1 and CDR2 sequences are SQVTM and ANQGSEA. The CDR3 contains 13 residues. CDR3 residues: CSVRQGAQDTQYF. The CDR3 DNA is TGCAGCGTTCGACAGGGGGCCCAAGATACGCAGTATTTT.

In its sample, this clonotype was seen a few times. This rearrangement joins TRBV19 to TRBJ2-7; unclear D gene. Per the germline V gene, CDR1 is LNHDA and CDR2 is SQIVND (reference sequence). Trimming shortened V by 1 base and J by 0 bases, and 7 bases separated the two germline ends. The CDR3 consists of 14 residues. This CDR3 is CASSIALTSYEQYF. The CDR3 coding sequence is TGTGCCAGTAGTATAGCTCTGACCTCCTACGAGCAGTACTTC. Drawing the rest from reference TRBV19 and TRBJ2-7, the complete variable domain is DGGITQSPKYLFRKEGQNVTLSCEQNLNHDAMYWYRQDPGQGLRLIYYSQIVNDFQKGDIAEGYSVSREKKESFPLTVTSAQKNPTAFYLCASSIALTSYEQYFGPGTRLTVT.

This clonotype has a count of ten or more. The genes are TRBV15 and TRBJ2-5; a weak D match, TRBD1 (6 bases). V lost 3 bases and J 5 bases, leaving 13 bases between the germline ends. Germline loops: CDR1 LNHNV, CDR2 YYDKDF (reference sequence). The length of the CDR3 is 14 residues. This CDR3 is CATSRDSSGETQYF. Written as DNA, the CDR3 is TGTGCCACCAGCAGGGACAGCTCCGGGGAGACCCAGTACTTC.

The genes are TRBV7-8 and TRBJ1-1, with D maybe TRBD1 (5 bases). Trimming took 5 bases from V and 6 from J, leaving 19 bases between them. This CDR3 has 15 amino acids. Germline V CDR1 and CDR2: SGHVS, FQNEAQ. This CDR3 is CASSARRPGGAEAFF. The CDR3 nucleotides are TGTGCCAGCAGCGCTAGGCGCCCGGGAGGGGCTGAAGCTTTCTTT.

This clonotype appeared a few times. The J gene is TRBJ2-3, the V gene TRBV7-3, with 9 bases matching TRBD1. CDR1 is SGHTA and CDR2 is FQGTGA in the germline V gene. The CDR3 has 18 residues. The V gene end was trimmed by 0 bases and the J gene end by 6 bases; junction bases not matched to a gene: 13. This chain's CDR3 is CASSLTGPTGGAWDTQYF. The CDR3 region has the DNA TGTGCCAGCAGCTTAACGGGGCCGACAGGGGGTGCGTGGGATACGCAGTATTTT.

This chain links TRBV6-2 or TRBV6-3 with TRBJ2-7, with 8 bases identical to TRBD1. J gave up 2 bases and V 6 bases, and 9 bases lay outside the gene matches. The germline CDR1 and CDR2 sequences are MNHEY and SVGEGT. The CDR3 is 15 amino acids. CDR3 sequence reads: CASSPRTGSPYEQYF. In nucleotides, the CDR3 is TGTGCCAGCAGCCCTCGGACAGGGTCCCCCTACGAGCAGTACTTC.

This clonotype was found a few times. The V gene is TRBV20-1, the J gene TRBJ2-3; 10 positions agree with TRBD1. Per germline, CDR1 DFQATT and CDR2 SNEGSKA (reference sequence). CDR3 length: 16 amino acids. Trimming removed 0 bases from V and 5 bases from J; junction bases left unmatched: 8. The CDR3 region has the DNA TGCAGTGCTAGAGATGGGACAGGGGCGGTAAGAGATACGCAGTATTTT. Residues: CSARDGTGAVRDTQYF.

This clonotype occurred many times. The CDR3 DNA reads TGTGCCTGGGGCCAGGGGGCGGTCACTGAAGCTTTCTTT. This sequence encodes CAWGQGAVTEAFF. J is TRBJ1-1 and V is TRBV30, with 8 bases that match TRBD1. Trimming took 5 bases from V and 4 from J; bases not matched to a gene: 6. The CDR3 totals 13 residues. The germline CDR1 and CDR2 sequences are GTSNPN and SVGIG (reference sequence).

Concerning this clonotype itself: The final CDR3 position lacks the conserved phenylalanine or tryptophan, pointing to a likely read error. The CDR3 coding sequence is TGTGCCAGTAGGAGCTGGACAGGGAGATATGAGCAGTTCTCC. It specifies CASRSWTGRYEQFS. V gene TRBV19 combines with J gene TRBJ2-1, with 8 bases matching TRBD1. The ends lost 6 bases at V and 8 bases at J; junction bases unmatched: 9. CDR3 length equals 14 residues. CDR1 is LNHDA and CDR2 is SQIVND in the germline V gene (reference sequence).